The 29 T cell receptor beta chains listed next were all sequenced from one sample in a study of blood T cells in healthy people across ages. It was with a sample-barcoded 5' primer and a J-beta primer mix that a second PCR of about 6 to 12 cycles was run. TCRdb fed the 5' RACE reads into MiXCR, producing one record per CDR3 protein. The repertoire has approximately 790,000 distinct CDR3 sequences, less than 80% of them found once; the top ten carry about 30%. Sequenced: blood. The receptors come from a man aged 25 to 45 in good health.

V is TRBV12-3 or TRBV12-4 and J is TRBJ2-7; D not certain. V was pared by 4 bases and J by 3 bases, with 10 bases between. The CDR3 sequence is 13 residues long. The CDR3 DNA is TGTGCCAGCAGTTCGACTGGAAACTACGAGCAGTACTTC. This translates into CASSSTGNYEQYF.

This clonotype turned up a few times. CDR3 region: CSAGDRVYEQYF. CDR3 nucleotide sequence: TGCAGCGCTGGGGACAGGGTGTACGAGCAGTACTTC. The chain carries TRBV29-1 and TRBJ2-7; the match to TRBD1 covers 9 bases. Germline trimming cut 7 bases from V and 4 bases from J; bases unmatched to any gene: 5. The germline gives CDR1 SQVTM, CDR2 ANQGSEA. This CDR3 has 12 amino acids.

This clonotype was picked up a small number of times. The rearrangement uses TRBV6-6 and TRBJ2-7, with 11 bases matching TRBD1. The CDR3 runs 17 residues. CDR1 and CDR2 from the germline V gene are MNHNY and SVGAGI (reference sequence). Trimming took 0 bases from V and 3 from J; bases not matched to a gene: 7. The DNA for the CDR3 is TGTGCCAGCAGTTACTCGATAGGACAGGGGGCCTTCTACGAGCAGTACTTC. Its protein product is CASSYSIGQGAFYEQYF.

Only a few counts were recorded for this clonotype. J is TRBJ1-4 and V is TRBV7-9; 8 nucleotides match TRBD1. The germline V gene encodes CDR1 SEHNR and CDR2 FQNEAQ (reference sequence). Germline trimming cut 5 bases from V and 7 bases from J; bases unmatched to any gene: 12. The CDR3 is 16 amino acids. CDR3 sequence (DNA): TGTGCCAGCAGCACTACAAGGACAGGGCTTGGTGAAAAACTGTTTTTT. Amino acid sequence: CASSTTRTGLGEKLFF.

As to this clonotype: At one end, the junction sequence differs from germline, possibly due to a read error. This chain joins TRBV7-8 and TRBJ2-5, with 7 bases lining up with TRBD2. The CDR3 is made up of 15 amino acids. Germline assignment: CDR1 SGHVS and CDR2 FQNEAQ. The CDR3 bases are TGTGCCAGCACCTTAGGGTCTAGCGGCGCGGAGACCCAGTACTTC. It codes for CASTLGSSGAETQYF.

The chain uses TRBV28 and TRBJ2-5; D not certain. The germline CDR1 and CDR2 sequences are MDHEN and SYDVKM. V was shortened by 4 bases and J by 4 bases, with 13 bases between the two germline ends. The CDR3 is 14 amino acids. The CDR3 here is CASSSPKIPETQYF. CDR3 nucleotides: TGTGCCAGCAGTTCGCCCAAAATTCCAGAGACCCAGTACTTC.

The CDR3 nucleotides read TGTGCCAGCAGTGGAGGGGCGCTTTCCTACGAGCAGTACTTC. Translation gives CASSGGALSYEQYF. The rearrangement links TRBV25-1 to TRBJ2-4; D is possibly TRBD1 or TRBD2 (5 bases each). The end of the DNA fits TRBJ2-7 better, so the J call may be wrong. Germline CDR1 is MGHDK and CDR2 is SYGVNS. The CDR3 length is 14 residues.

The chain has TRBV12-3 or TRBV12-4 and TRBJ1-2; no definite D call. The V gene lost 2 bases and the J gene lost 5 bases, with 15 bases spanning the gap. The CDR3 spans 15 residues. The CDR3 reads CASSLSHGNRYGYTF. In DNA, the CDR3 is TGTGCCAGCAGTTTAAGCCACGGAAACCGTTATGGCTACACCTTC.

This chain links TRBV28 with TRBJ2-5; D assignment may be TRBD1 or TRBD2 (5 bases each). CDR3 length: 16 residues. Trimming left V 4 bases short and J 5 bases short, with 20 bases between. Germline V gives CDR1 MDHEN, CDR2 SYDVKM. CDR3 residues: CASSSRWYRGRETQYF. Here the CDR3 DNA reads TGTGCCAGCAGTTCCCGGTGGTATCGGGGACGGGAGACCCAGTACTTC.

This clonotype was counted only a few times. This sequence joins TRBV29-1 and TRBJ2-7, with D maybe TRBD1 (6 bases). V lost 3 bases to trimming and J lost 2 bases, with 11 bases between them. The germline gives CDR1 SQVTM, CDR2 ANQGSEA. The CDR3 has 13 amino acids. The CDR3 DNA sequence: TGCAGCGTTGAGCTGACAGGAGCCTACGAGCAGTACTTC. Translation gives CSVELTGAYEQYF.

This sequence joins TRBV7-2 and TRBJ2-3, with 8 nucleotides matching TRBD2. Germline assignment: CDR1 SGHTA and CDR2 FQGNSA. This CDR3 region has 14 residues. Germline trimming cut 6 bases from V and 4 bases from J; bases unmatched to any gene: 6. The CDR3 DNA reads as TGTGCCAGCAGGCTCGGGGGGGCCGCAGATACGCAGTATTTT. Its protein is CASRLGGAADTQYF.

This clonotype was seen more than once but under ten times. This chain links TRBV5-1 with TRBJ2-5, with TRBD2 as a possible D gene (6 bases). The CDR3 is 14 amino acids. Trimming left V 2 bases short and J 0 bases short, with 8 bases between. Germline V gene sequence: CDR1 SGHRS, CDR2 YFSETQ. In nucleotides, the CDR3 is TGCGCCAGCAGCTTTGGACTACACCAAGAGACCCAGTACTTC. Translated: CASSFGLHQETQYF.

This clonotype was observed a handful of times. The chain joins TRBV28 to TRBJ1-2; 10 nucleotides line up with TRBD1. V shed 5 bases, J shed 2 bases, and the junction held 5 bases outside the gene matches. Germline CDR1 is MDHEN and CDR2 is SYDVKM. The CDR3 consists of 15 residues. In DNA, the CDR3 is TGTGCCAGCAGTCCCCGGGACAGGGGAAACTATGGCTACACCTTC. This codes for CASSPRDRGNYGYTF.

This clonotype was detected only a few times. This chain links TRBV28 with TRBJ2-4; 10 positions match TRBD1. The germline CDR1 and CDR2 sequences are MDHEN and SYDVKM. CDR3 length: 13 amino acids. J lost 13 bases, V lost 2 bases, and 5 bases had no gene match. The CDR3 is CASSLRGQGKQYF. The CDR3 DNA sequence: TGTGCCAGCAGTTTAAGGGGACAGGGGAAGCAGTACTTC.

This clonotype appeared a few times. The chain uses TRBV5-1 and TRBJ2-7; D is uncertain. Trimming cost V 0 bases and J 5 bases, with 12 bases left between them. This CDR3 spans 14 amino acids. Looked up from germline, CDR1 is SGHRS and CDR2 is YFSETQ. The chain's CDR3 is CASSLGQEKDEQYF. The CDR3 DNA reads as TGCGCCAGCAGCTTGGGGCAGGAAAAGGACGAGCAGTACTTC.

The genes are TRBV6-2 or TRBV6-3 and TRBJ2-5; TRBD2 is a possible D gene (7 bases). The CDR3 has 16 residues. From germline, CDR1 is MNHEY and CDR2 SVGEGT. Trimming took off 2 bases at V and 2 bases at J, with 15 bases between the two ends. CDR3 sequence (DNA): TGTGCCAGCAGTTACAATGGGGGGGCGTTACAAGAGACCCAGTACTTC. Protein: CASSYNGGALQETQYF.

To note about this clonotype: An end of the junction does not agree with germline; a read error may underlie this. This chain links TRBV30 with TRBJ2-7; TRBD2 is a possible D gene (5 bases). This CDR3 is 12 amino acids long. Germline V gives CDR1 GTSNPN, CDR2 SVGIG (reference sequence). For the CDR3, the DNA is TGTGCCGGGAGTCGGATTACCTACGAGCAGTACTTC. Protein product: CAGSRITYEQYF.

Details on this clonotype: One end of the junction does not line up with germline, which may come from a read error. V is TRBV7-3 and J is TRBJ2-5, with D possibly TRBD2 on 6 matching bases. Germline CDR1 reads SGHTA; CDR2 reads FQGTGA. CDR3 length: 13 amino acids. CDR3 nucleotide sequence: TGTGCCAGCAGCCGATCGTCGGGGGAGATCCAGTACTTC. Its translation: CASSRSSGEIQYF.

The V call is TRBV20-1, the J call TRBJ1-1; TRBD1 matches 9 bases. CDR1 DFQATT and CDR2 SNEGSKA come from the germline V gene (reference sequence). V gave up 1 base and J gave up 1 base; unmatched junction bases: 7. This CDR3 comprises 16 residues. In DNA form, the CDR3 reads TGCAGTGCTAGAGGCCGGGACAGGGCATGGAACACTGAAGCTTTCTTT. It codes for CSARGRDRAWNTEAFF.

The J gene is TRBJ1-5, the V gene TRBV6-2 or TRBV6-3; a weak D match, TRBD1 (5 bases). V was shortened by 7 bases and J by 5 bases, with 15 bases between the two germline ends. The CDR3 extends over 14 amino acids. Germline values: CDR1 MNHEY, CDR2 SVGEGT. The CDR3 DNA sequence: TGTGCCAGCACCTCGGGCCGGGGGGATCAGCCCCAGCATTTT. It is translated as CASTSGRGDQPQHF.

The chain recombines TRBV6-2 or TRBV6-3 with TRBJ2-7; TRBD2 agrees at 8 bases. With V trimmed by 0 bases and J by 2 bases, 3 bases remained unmatched. There are 15 residues in the CDR3. Germline CDR1 reads MNHEY; CDR2 reads SVGEGT. CDR3 DNA sequence: TGTGCCAGCAGTTACTCGAGCGGGGGAACCTACGAGCAGTACTTC. It is translated as CASSYSSGGTYEQYF.

This clonotype was found once. The rearrangement joins TRBV7-3 to TRBJ2-4, with D perhaps assigned TRBD1 or TRBD2 (6 bases each). The DNA end lines up better with TRBJ2-7; the J call may be wrong. In germline, CDR1 is SGHTA, CDR2 FQGTGA. This CDR3 contains 11 residues. The CDR3 nucleotides read TGTGCCATGTCGGGGGCCCCCGAGCAGTACTTC. Its protein is CAMSGAPEQYF.

The chain combines TRBV2 with TRBJ2-1, with 7 bases that match TRBD2. In germline, CDR1 is SNHLY, CDR2 FYNNEI. CDR3 length: 12 residues. V was pared by 8 bases and J by 8 bases, with 6 bases of the junction left unmatched. The CDR3 region is CASGGDDHEQFF. As DNA, the CDR3 is TGTGCCAGCGGGGGGGATGACCATGAGCAGTTCTTC.

The chain employs TRBV24-1 and TRBJ2-6, with D possibly TRBD1 on 6 matching bases. Trimming took off 9 bases at V and 8 bases at J, with 16 bases between the two ends. This CDR3 spans 14 amino acids. Germline assignment: CDR1 KGHDR and CDR2 SFDVKD. Written as DNA, the CDR3 is TGTGCCACCGGCCGGCACAGGGACCCCAACGTCCTGACTTTC. It yields the protein CATGRHRDPNVLTF.

This clonotype has just a few counts. The V call is TRBV7-3, the J call TRBJ2-6, with D unresolved. Looked up from germline, CDR1 is SGHTA and CDR2 is FQGTGA. Trimming removed 4 bases at V and 4 bases at J, with 14 bases between. This CDR3 spans 16 amino acids. The CDR3 nucleotides read TGTGCCAGCAGCTCAATTAACCCGGCAGGGGCCAACGTCCTGACTTTC. Its translation is CASSSINPAGANVLTF.

The J gene is TRBJ2-1, the V gene TRBV6-1, with 8 nucleotides matching TRBD1. CDR3 size: 14 residues. V trimming: 4 bases; J trimming: 4 bases; junction bases outside the gene matches: 3. From germline, CDR1 is MNHNS and CDR2 SASEGT. CDR3 in amino acids: CASSAQGAYNEQFF. The CDR3 DNA sequence: TGTGCCAGCAGTGCCCAGGGGGCTTACAATGAGCAGTTCTTC.

The chain links TRBV12-3 or TRBV12-4 to TRBJ2-1, with 8 bases matching TRBD1. The CDR3 runs 15 residues. V shed 3 bases and J 4 bases; nucleotides not matched to a gene: 5. In DNA form, the CDR3 reads TGTGCCAGCAGTTTCCGCAGGGGGCCTTACAATGAGCAGTTCTTC. It is translated as CASSFRRGPYNEQFF.

The CDR3 sequence: CASSQGNGRIYGYTF. CDR3 in DNA: TGTGCCAGCAGCCAAGGGAACGGACGGATCTATGGCTACACCTTC. V is TRBV3-1 and J is TRBJ1-2, with D hard to call. The CDR3 has 15 amino acids. CDR1 is LGHDT and CDR2 is YNNKEL in the germline V gene (reference sequence). Deletions cut 1 base from V and 4 bases from J, with 13 bases between.

The CDR3 sequence is CASSPKLAAVLHEQYF. The CDR3 bases are TGTGCCAGCAGCCCAAAGTTAGCGGCCGTCCTCCACGAGCAGTACTTC. The chain links TRBV7-3 to TRBJ2-7; tentative D call: TRBD2 (6 bases). Germline V gene data show CDR1 as SGHTA and CDR2 as FQGTGA. This CDR3 is 16 amino acids long. V was shortened by 5 bases and J by 5 bases, with 22 bases between the two germline ends. Using reference TRBV7-3 and TRBJ2-7 for the parts outside the CDR3, the full variable domain is GAGVSQTPSNKVTEKGKYVELRCDPISGHTALYWYRQSLGQGPEFLIYFQGTGAADDSGLPNDRFFAVRPEGSVSTLKIQRTERGDSAVYLCASSPKLAAVLHEQYFGPGTRLTVT.